Detailed here is one T cell receptor (beta chain). Its antigen remains unknown. V was clipped by 0 bases and J by 7 bases, with 21 bases between them. This CDR3 contains 17 residues. CDR1 is LGHNA, CDR2 YNFKEQ, per germline. Sequenced by immunoSEQ multiplex PCR; TCRdb stores in-frame clones only, minus some. The sample has about 63,000 clones; roughly nine tenths are singletons. The data originate from a study of OX40 agonist ivuxolimab in advanced cancers. About the study: With ivuxolimab, an agonistic anti-OX40 (CD134) antibody, patients were treated.

Study findings and constraints: There was clonal expansion of CD4+ and CD8+ blood T cells by week 6 at 0.1 to 3.0 mg/kg.

The chain uses TRBV4-2 and TRBJ1-2; unclear D gene. The sample in question was CD4+ or CD8+ T cells sorted from blood, obtained in a trial of the OX40 agonist ivuxolimab. This receptor was identified in an adult with an advanced solid tumor such as melanoma, head and neck, liver or kidney cancer. CDR3 loop: CASSQDVGGSRVSGYTF. The CDR3 region has the DNA TGTGCCAGCAGCCAAGATGTTGGTGGCAGCAGAGTTTCTGGCTACACCTTC.